Listed below are T cell receptor beta chains from one sample, sequenced in a study of blood T cell repertoires in COVID-19. Clones were read by immunoSEQ multiplex PCR, and TCRdb kept only the in-frame ones, dropping some. The sample lists around 150,000 clones, approximately 84% occurring once. Sequencing was performed on peripheral blood. These receptors originate from a woman of 80 years or more in a cohort sampled during active or convalescent COVID-19. Each CDR3 is given with its conserved first and last residue. D genes are given only for firm matches. Where a row states a size, it is once, few, many or the class of an expanded clone; other rows omit it.

size	V	J	D	DNA	CDR3
NA	TRBV11-2	TRBJ2-7	TRBD2	TGTGCCAGCAGCGACGGTGTGGCGGGGGTCGAGCAGTACTTC	CASSDGVAGVEQYF
NA	TRBV6-4	TRBJ2-1	TRBD1	TGTGCCAGCAGTGACAACAGGGGCTATGAGCAGTTCTTC	CASSDNRGYEQFF
once	TRBV4-2	TRBJ2-1	TRBD2	TGTGCCAGCAGCCAAGCCGGGGGGGTAAATGAGCAGTTCTTC	CASSQAGGVNEQFF
NA	TRBV7-2	TRBJ2-2	NA	TGTGCCAGCAGCTTAAGGCGGGCCGGGGAGCTGTTTTTT	CASSLRRAGELFF
NA	TRBV7-2	TRBJ2-5	NA	TGTGCCAGCAGCTTAGGGGGAGTTCAAGAGACCCAGTACTTC	CASSLGGVQETQYF
NA	TRBV5-6	TRBJ1-2	NA	TGTGCCAGCAGCTTGTCCCCGAACTATGGCTACACCTTC	CASSLSPNYGYTF
NA	TRBV3-1/TRBV3-2	TRBJ2-5	TRBD2	TGTGCCAGCAGCCCCACACTTCTAGCGGGGGGAGAGACCCAGTACTTC	CASSPTLLAGGETQYF
NA	TRBV5-6	TRBJ2-5	NA	TGTGCCAGCAGCGGGAGAGGGTCAGAGACCCAGTACTTC	CASSGRGSETQYF
once	TRBV6-5	TRBJ2-7	TRBD1	TGTGCCAGCAGGATGGACAGGGGGCAATGGAGGGAGCAGTACTTC	CASRMDRGQWREQYF
NA	TRBV15	TRBJ2-1	NA	TGTGCCTCCCGCACGCTAGAGAGGGTGGGTGAGCAGTTCTTC	CASRTLERVGEQFF
NA	TRBV3-1/TRBV3-2	TRBJ1-2	NA	TGTGCCAGCAGCCAACTTCCTGGAGTGGAGGGGCAAAACTTC	CASSQLPGVEGQNF
NA	TRBV23-1	TRBJ1-1	TRBD1	TGCGCCAGCAGTCGGGACAGGGCCACTGAAGCTTTCTTT	CASSRDRATEAFF
NA	TRBV6-2/TRBV6-3	TRBJ2-3	NA	TGTGCCAGCAGTTCCCCTCTTGTGGATACGCAGTATTTT	CASSSPLVDTQYF
NA	TRBV7-6	TRBJ1-4	NA	TGTGCCAGCAGCCCGACCGGGTTGCAAAATGAAAAACTGTTTTTT	CASSPTGLQNEKLFF
NA	TRBV19	TRBJ2-1	TRBD2	TGTGCCAGTAGTACCCGGTCTAGCGGTAGATACAATGAGCAGTTCTTC	CASSTRSSGRYNEQFF
NA	TRBV5-1	TRBJ1-1	NA	TGCGCCAGCAGCTTGGCCCCGTCGGGCACTGAAGCTTTCTTT	CASSLAPSGTEAFF
few	TRBV19	TRBJ2-2	TRBD1	TGTGCCAGTAGTGACAGGGGAACCGGGGAGCTGTTTTTT	CASSDRGTGELFF
NA	TRBV10-1	TRBJ2-1	TRBD1	TGCGCCAGCAGGGACAGGAGAAACTACAATGAGCAGTTCTTC	CASRDRRNYNEQFF
NA	TRBV5-5	TRBJ1-1	TRBD1	TGTGCCAGCAGCGCCCGGACAGGTGGCACTGAAGCTTTCTTT	CASSARTGGTEAFF
NA	TRBV18	TRBJ1-3	TRBD1	TGTGCCAGCCGCGGACAGGACTCTGGAAACACCATATATTTT	CASRGQDSGNTIYF
NA	TRBV7-9	TRBJ2-3	TRBD2	TGTGCCAGCAGCCTAGCGGGGGGGTATGCGCAGTATTTT	CASSLAGGYAQYF
NA	TRBV3-1/TRBV3-2	TRBJ1-6	NA	TGTGCCAGCAGCCAACCCGGGACATACCCACCCCTCCACTTT	CASSQPGTYPPLHF
once	TRBV6-6	TRBJ1-3	TRBD1	TGTGCCAGCAGTCCGGGACAGGGTCATCAAGACACCATATATTTT	CASSPGQGHQDTIYF
NA	TRBV7-6	TRBJ1-3	NA	TGTGCCAGCAGCTTAATCCCCCCGGAGTCTGGAAACACCATATATTTT	CASSLIPPESGNTIYF
few	TRBV6-5	TRBJ1-2	TRBD1	TGTGCCAGCAGTAACAGGGGTTATGGCTACACCTTC	CASSNRGYGYTF
NA	TRBV27	TRBJ2-5	NA	TGTGCCAGCAGTTTCGCAGGACAAGAGACCCAGTACTTC	CASSFAGQETQYF
NA	TRBV29-1	TRBJ1-2	NA	TGCAGCGTGGGCCTGGGGCAGAACTATGGCTACACCTTC	CSVGLGQNYGYTF
NA	TRBV6-1	TRBJ2-2	NA	TGTGCCAGCAGTGAAGGTGGTCTAGCGACCGGGGAGCTGTTTTTT	CASSEGGLATGELFF
NA	TRBV5-1	TRBJ2-3	TRBD2	TGCGCCAGCAGCTTGAGCACTAGCGGGGGAAGTACGCAGTATTTT	CASSLSTSGGSTQYF
NA	TRBV5-1	TRBJ2-1	TRBD1	TGCGCCAGCAGCTCAGTCCCGGGACAGAAATCTAGCTCCTACAATGAGCAGTTCTTC	CASSSVPGQKSSSYNEQFF
few	TRBV12-3/TRBV12-4	TRBJ2-1	NA	TGTGCCAGCAGCCCTACAGCCGATGAGCAGTTCTTC	CASSPTADEQFF
NA	TRBV19	TRBJ1-2	TRBD1	TGTGCCAGTAGTAGACAGGGGATCGGCTATGGCTACACCTTC	CASSRQGIGYGYTF
NA	TRBV20-1	TRBJ2-2	TRBD1	TGCAGTGCTAGTGGCAGGGGGCGGTTCACCGGGGAGCTGTTTTTT	CSASGRGRFTGELFF
NA	TRBV2	TRBJ2-6	NA	TGTGCCAGCAGCCCCTATGGGGCCAACGTCCTGACTTTC	CASSPYGANVLTF
NA	TRBV10-3	TRBJ2-3	TRBD2	TGTGCCATCAGGTCTAGCGGGGGCGGAAGCACAGATACGCAGTATTTT	CAIRSSGGGSTDTQYF
once	TRBV19	TRBJ1-5	NA	TGTGCCAGTAGTACGCGGGGGCTAGATAATCAGCCCCAGCATTTT	CASSTRGLDNQPQHF
NA	TRBV24-1	TRBJ2-5	NA	TGTGCCACCAGTGATCCCAAACTACCGCAAGAGACCCAGTACTTC	CATSDPKLPQETQYF
NA	TRBV5-1	TRBJ1-2	TRBD1	TGCGCCAGCAGCCTCCCGTCCGGGACAGGGGGCGCGGGCTACACCTTC	CASSLPSGTGGAGYTF
NA	TRBV6-1	TRBJ1-2	NA	TGTGCCAGCAGTGAGCGGGGCTATGGCTACACCTTC	CASSERGYGYTF
once	TRBV7-2	TRBJ2-5	NA	TGTGCCAGCAGCTTTACGGAGGGGGAGACCCAGTACTTC	CASSFTEGETQYF
once	TRBV15	TRBJ2-2	NA	TGTGCCACCAGCCTTGCCCGAGGACTCAACACCGGGGAGCTGTTTTTT	CATSLARGLNTGELFF
few	TRBV19	TRBJ1-3	TRBD1	TGTGCCAGTAGTCAACCGGGACAGGGGCCTGGAAACACCATATATTTT	CASSQPGQGPGNTIYF
NA	TRBV9	TRBJ1-1	NA	TGTGCCAGCAGCGTAGGCGTGTTGAGGAACACTGAAGCTTTCTTT	CASSVGVLRNTEAFF
NA	TRBV5-1	TRBJ1-2	TRBD1	TGCGCCAGCAGCTTTACAGGGGGCGCCGTTGGCTACACCTTC	CASSFTGGAVGYTF
NA	TRBV7-2	TRBJ2-3	NA	TGTGCCAGCAGCTTTTATGCGGATACGCAGTATTTT	CASSFYADTQYF
NA	TRBV7-9	TRBJ2-7	NA	TGTGCCAGCAGCACGGAGTTCGAGCAGTACTTC	CASSTEFEQYF